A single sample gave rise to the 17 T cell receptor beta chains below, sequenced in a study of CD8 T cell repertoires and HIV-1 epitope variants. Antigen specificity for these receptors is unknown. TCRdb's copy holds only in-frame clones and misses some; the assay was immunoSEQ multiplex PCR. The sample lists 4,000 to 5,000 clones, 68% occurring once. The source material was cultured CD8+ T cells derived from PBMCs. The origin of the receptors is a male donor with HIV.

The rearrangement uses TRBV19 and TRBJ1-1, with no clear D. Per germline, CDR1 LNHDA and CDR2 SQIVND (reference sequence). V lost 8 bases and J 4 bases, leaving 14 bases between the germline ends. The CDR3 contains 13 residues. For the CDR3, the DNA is TGTGCCAGTGCGTCGGGAGGGATCACTGAAGCTTTCTTT. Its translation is CASASGGITEAFF. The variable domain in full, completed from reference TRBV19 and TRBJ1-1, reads DGGITQSPKYLFRKEGQNVTLSCEQNLNHDAMYWYRQDPGQGLRLIYYSQIVNDFQKGDIAEGYSVSREKKESFPLTVTSAQKNPTAFYLCASASGGITEAFFGQGTRLTVV.

CDR3 sequence reads: CASSLAPRTGAQGYTF. For the CDR3, the DNA is TGTGCCAGCAGCTTAGCGCCCCGGACAGGGGCGCAGGGCTACACCTTC. The genes are TRBV7-2 and TRBJ1-2; TRBD1 agrees at 9 bases. Losses at the gene ends were 0 bases for V and 8 bases for J; bases not matched to a gene: 10. The CDR3 runs to 16 residues. Germline CDR1 SGHTA, CDR2 FQGNSA.

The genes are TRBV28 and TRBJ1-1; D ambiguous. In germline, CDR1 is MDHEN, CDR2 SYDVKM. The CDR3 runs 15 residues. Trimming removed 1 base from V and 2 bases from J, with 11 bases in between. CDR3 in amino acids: CASSLLSGTNTEAFF. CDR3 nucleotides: TGTGCCAGCAGTTTATTGTCAGGAACTAACACTGAAGCTTTCTTT. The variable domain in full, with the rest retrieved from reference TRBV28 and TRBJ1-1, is DVKVTQSSRYLVKRTGEKVFLECVQDMDHENMFWYRQDPGLGLRLIYFSYDVKMKEKGDIPEGYSVSREKKERFSLILESASTNQTSMYLCASSLLSGTNTEAFFGQGTRLTVV.

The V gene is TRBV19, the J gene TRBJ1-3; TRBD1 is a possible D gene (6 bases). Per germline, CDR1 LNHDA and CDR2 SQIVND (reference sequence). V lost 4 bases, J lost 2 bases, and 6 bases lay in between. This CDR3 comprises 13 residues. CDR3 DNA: TGTGCCAGTAGTAACAGGGCTGGAAACACCATATATTTT. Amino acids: CASSNRAGNTIYF.

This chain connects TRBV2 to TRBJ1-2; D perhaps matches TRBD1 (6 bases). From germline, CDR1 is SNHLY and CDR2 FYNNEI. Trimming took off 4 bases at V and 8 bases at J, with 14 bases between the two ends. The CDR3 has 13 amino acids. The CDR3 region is CASSAWGTSGYTF. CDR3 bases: TGTGCCAGCAGTGCCTGGGGGACAAGCGGCTACACCTTC. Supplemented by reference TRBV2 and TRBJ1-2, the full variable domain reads EPEVTQTPSHQVTQMGQEVILRCVPISNHLYFYWYRQILGQKVEFLVSFYNNEISEKSEIFDDQFSVERPDGSNFTLKIRSTKLEDSAMYFCASSAWGTSGYTFGSGTRLTVV.

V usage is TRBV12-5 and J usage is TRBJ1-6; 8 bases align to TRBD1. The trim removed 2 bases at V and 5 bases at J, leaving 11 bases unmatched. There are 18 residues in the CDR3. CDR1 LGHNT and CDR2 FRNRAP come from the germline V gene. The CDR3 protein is CASGLPHPSGGHNSPLHF. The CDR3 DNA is TGTGCTAGTGGTTTGCCACACCCCTCAGGGGGCCATAATTCACCCCTCCACTTT.

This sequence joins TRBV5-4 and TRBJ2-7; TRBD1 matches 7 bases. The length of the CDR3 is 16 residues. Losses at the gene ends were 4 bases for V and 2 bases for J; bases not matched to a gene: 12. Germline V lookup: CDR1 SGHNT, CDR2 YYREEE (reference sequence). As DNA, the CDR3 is TGTGCCAGCAGCCAAGATCTAGAACAGGGGACCTACGAGCAGTACTTC. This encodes CASSQDLEQGTYEQYF.

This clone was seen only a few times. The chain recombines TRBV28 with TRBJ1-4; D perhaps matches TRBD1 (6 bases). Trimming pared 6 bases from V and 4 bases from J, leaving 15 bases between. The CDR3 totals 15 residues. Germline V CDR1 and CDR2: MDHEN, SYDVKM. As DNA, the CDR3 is TGTGCCAGCAGCACCCCCCGAGGGGGTAATGAAAAACTGTTTTTT. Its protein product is CASSTPRGGNEKLFF.

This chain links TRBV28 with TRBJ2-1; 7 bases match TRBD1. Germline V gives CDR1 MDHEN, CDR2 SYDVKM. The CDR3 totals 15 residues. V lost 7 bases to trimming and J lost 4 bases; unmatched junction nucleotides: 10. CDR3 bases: TGTGCCAGCACCAAGGGGACAGACGATTACAATGAGCAGTTCTTC. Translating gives CASTKGTDDYNEQFF. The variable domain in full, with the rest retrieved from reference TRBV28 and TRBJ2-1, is DVKVTQSSRYLVKRTGEKVFLECVQDMDHENMFWYRQDPGLGLRLIYFSYDVKMKEKGDIPEGYSVSREKKERFSLILESASTNQTSMYLCASTKGTDDYNEQFFGPGTRLTVL.

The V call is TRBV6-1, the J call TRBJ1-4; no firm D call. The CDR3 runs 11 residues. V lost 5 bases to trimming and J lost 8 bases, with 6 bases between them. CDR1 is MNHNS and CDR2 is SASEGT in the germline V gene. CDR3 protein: CASSYAEKLFF. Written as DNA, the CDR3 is TGTGCCAGCAGTTACGCAGAAAAACTGTTTTTT.

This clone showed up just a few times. CDR3 nucleotide sequence: TGTGCCAGCAGCTTGGGACAGTACCTTCGTGAGCAGTACTTC. It specifies CASSLGQYLREQYF. V gene TRBV7-3 combines with J gene TRBJ2-7; 7 bases are a match to TRBD1. Per the germline V gene, CDR1 is SGHTA and CDR2 is FQGTGA. V shed 3 bases and J 7 bases; nucleotides not matched to a gene: 9. This CDR3 spans 14 amino acids.

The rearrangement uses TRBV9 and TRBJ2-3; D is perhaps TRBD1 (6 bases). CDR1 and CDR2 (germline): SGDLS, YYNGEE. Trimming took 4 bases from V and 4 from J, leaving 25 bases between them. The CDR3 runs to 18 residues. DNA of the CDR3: TGTGCCAGCAGCATGCCCGGTCCCGGACAGATATCTGCAGATACGCAGTATTTT. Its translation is CASSMPGPGQISADTQYF.

This CDR3 reads CASSEWGGYSNQPQHF. DNA for the CDR3: TGTGCCAGCAGTGAATGGGGGGGGTATAGCAATCAGCCCCAGCATTTT. This chain joins TRBV6-1 and TRBJ1-5; D perhaps matches TRBD1 (5 bases). CDR1 MNHNS and CDR2 SASEGT come from the germline V gene. The CDR3 runs 16 residues. The V end was cut by 2 bases, the J end by 0 bases, with 11 bases between.

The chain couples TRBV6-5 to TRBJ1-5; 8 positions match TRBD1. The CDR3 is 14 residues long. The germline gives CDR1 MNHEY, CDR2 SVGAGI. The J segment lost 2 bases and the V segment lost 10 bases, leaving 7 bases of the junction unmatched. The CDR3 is CATSGGVRNQPQHF. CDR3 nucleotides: TGTGCCACATCAGGGGGCGTTCGCAATCAGCCCCAGCATTTT.

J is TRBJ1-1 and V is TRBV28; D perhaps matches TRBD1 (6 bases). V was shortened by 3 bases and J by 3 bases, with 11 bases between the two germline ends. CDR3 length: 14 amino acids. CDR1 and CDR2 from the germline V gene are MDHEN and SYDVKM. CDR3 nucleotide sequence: TGTGCCAGCAGTTTTCTAGCAGGGGACACTGAAGCTTTCTTT. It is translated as CASSFLAGDTEAFF.

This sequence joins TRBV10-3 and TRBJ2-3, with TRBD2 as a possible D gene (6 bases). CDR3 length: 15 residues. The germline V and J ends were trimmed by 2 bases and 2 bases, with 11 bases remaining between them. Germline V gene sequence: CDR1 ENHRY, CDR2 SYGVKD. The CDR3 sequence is CAISERAGSTDTQYF. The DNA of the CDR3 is TGTGCCATCAGTGAGCGGGCGGGGTCCACAGATACGCAGTATTTT.

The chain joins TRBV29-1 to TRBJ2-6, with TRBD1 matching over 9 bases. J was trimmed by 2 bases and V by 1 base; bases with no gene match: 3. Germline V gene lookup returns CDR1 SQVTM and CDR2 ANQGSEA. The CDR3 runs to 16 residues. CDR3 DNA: TGCAGCGTTGAAGGGACAGGGGAGACTGGGGCCAACGTCCTGACTTTC. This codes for CSVEGTGETGANVLTF.